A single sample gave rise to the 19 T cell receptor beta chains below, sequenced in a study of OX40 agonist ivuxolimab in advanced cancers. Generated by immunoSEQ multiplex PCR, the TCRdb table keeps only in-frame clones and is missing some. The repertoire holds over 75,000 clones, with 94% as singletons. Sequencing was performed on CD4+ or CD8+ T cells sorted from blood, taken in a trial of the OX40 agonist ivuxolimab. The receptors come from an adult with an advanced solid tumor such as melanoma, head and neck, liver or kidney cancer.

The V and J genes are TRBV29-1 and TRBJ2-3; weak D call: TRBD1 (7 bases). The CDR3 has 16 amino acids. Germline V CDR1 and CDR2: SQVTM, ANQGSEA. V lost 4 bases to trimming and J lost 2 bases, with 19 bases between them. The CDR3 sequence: CSVAGGQGMTTDTQYF. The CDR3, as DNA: TGCAGCGTTGCAGGGGGGCAGGGAATGACCACAGATACGCAGTATTTT.

The CDR3 here is CASSLTDYGYTF. The CDR3 nucleotides are TGTGCCAGCAGCTTGACAGATTATGGCTACACCTTC. The chain carries TRBV5-6 and TRBJ1-2; D uncertain. This CDR3 is built from 12 residues. Trimming shortened V by 1 base and J by 5 bases, and 6 bases separated the two germline ends. Germline loops: CDR1 SGHDT, CDR2 YYEEEE. Using reference TRBV5-6 and TRBJ1-2 for the parts outside the CDR3, the full variable domain is DAGVTQSPTHLIKTRGQQVTLRCSPKSGHDTVSWYQQALGQGPQFIFQYYEEEERQRGNFPDRFSGHQFPNYSSELNVNALLLGDSALYLCASSLTDYGYTFGSGTRLTVV.

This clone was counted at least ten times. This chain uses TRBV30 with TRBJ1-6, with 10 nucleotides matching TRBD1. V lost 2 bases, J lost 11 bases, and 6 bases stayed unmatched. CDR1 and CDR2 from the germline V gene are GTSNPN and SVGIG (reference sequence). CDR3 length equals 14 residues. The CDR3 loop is CAWSFRTGGTPLHF. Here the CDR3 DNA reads TGTGCCTGGAGTTTTCGGACAGGGGGGACACCCCTCCACTTT.

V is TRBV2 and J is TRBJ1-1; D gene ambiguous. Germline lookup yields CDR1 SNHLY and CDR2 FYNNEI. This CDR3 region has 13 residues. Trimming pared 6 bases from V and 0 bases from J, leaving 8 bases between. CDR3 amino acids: CASRRWVNTEAFF. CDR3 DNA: TGTGCCAGCAGGAGGTGGGTGAACACTGAAGCTTTCTTT.

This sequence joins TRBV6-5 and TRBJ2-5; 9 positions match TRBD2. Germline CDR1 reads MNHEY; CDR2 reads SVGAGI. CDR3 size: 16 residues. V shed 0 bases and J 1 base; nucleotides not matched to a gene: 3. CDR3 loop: CASSYSAGGLQETQYF. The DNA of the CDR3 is TGTGCCAGCAGTTACTCGGCGGGGGGGCTCCAAGAGACCCAGTACTTC.

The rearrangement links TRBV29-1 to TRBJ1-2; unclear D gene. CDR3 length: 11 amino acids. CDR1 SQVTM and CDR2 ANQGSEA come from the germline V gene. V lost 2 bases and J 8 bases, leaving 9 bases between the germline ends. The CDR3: CSVENKGGYTF. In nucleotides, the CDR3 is TGCAGCGTTGAAAATAAGGGAGGCTACACCTTC. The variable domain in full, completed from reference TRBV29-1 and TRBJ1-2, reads SAVISQKPSRDICQRGTSLTIQCQVDSQVTMMFWYRQQPGQSLTLIATANQGSEATYESGFVIDKFPISRPNLTFSTLTVSNMSPEDSSIYLCSVENKGGYTFGSGTRLTVV.

This chain's CDR3 is CAWSLPSLGFTEAFF. For the CDR3, the DNA is TGTGCCTGGAGTCTACCAAGTCTAGGGTTCACTGAAGCTTTCTTT. V usage is TRBV30 and J usage is TRBJ1-1; D remains unclear. Trimming shortened V by 2 bases and J by 4 bases, and 17 bases separated the two germline ends. Germline lookup yields CDR1 GTSNPN and CDR2 SVGIG (reference sequence). This CDR3 comprises 15 residues.

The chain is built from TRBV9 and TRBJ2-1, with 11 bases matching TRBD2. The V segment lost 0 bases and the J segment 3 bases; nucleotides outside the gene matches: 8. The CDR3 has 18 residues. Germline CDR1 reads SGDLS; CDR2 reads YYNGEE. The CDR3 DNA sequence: TGTGCCAGCAGCGTAGACCGCTGGACTAGCGGGTACTACAATGAGCAGTTCTTC. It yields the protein CASSVDRWTSGYYNEQFF.

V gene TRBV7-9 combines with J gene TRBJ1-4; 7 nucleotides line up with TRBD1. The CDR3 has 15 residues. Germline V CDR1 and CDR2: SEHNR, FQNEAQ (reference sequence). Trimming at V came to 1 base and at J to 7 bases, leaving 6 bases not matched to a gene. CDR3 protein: CASSLDPGGREKLFF. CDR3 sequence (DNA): TGTGCCAGCAGCTTAGACCCAGGGGGACGTGAAAAACTGTTTTTT.

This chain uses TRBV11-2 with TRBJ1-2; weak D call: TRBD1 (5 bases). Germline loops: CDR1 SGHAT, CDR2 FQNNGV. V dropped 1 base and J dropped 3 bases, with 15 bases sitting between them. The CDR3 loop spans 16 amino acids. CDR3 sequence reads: CASSLGRQIADYGYTF. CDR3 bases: TGTGCCAGCAGCTTAGGGAGACAGATCGCGGACTATGGCTACACCTTC.

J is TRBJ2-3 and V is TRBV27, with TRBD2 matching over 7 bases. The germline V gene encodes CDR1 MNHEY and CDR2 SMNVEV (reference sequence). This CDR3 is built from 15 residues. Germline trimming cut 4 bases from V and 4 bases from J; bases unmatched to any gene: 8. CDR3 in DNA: TGTGCCAGCAGTTATGTCGGGGGGAGCCCAGATACGCAGTATTTT. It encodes CASSYVGGSPDTQYF.

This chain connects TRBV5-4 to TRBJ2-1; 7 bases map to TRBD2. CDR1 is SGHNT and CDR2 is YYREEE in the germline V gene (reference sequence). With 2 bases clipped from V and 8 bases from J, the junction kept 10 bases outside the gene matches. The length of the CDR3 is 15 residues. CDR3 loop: CASSFEGRAQDEQFF. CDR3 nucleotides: TGTGCCAGCAGCTTCGAAGGGAGGGCACAAGATGAGCAGTTCTTC.

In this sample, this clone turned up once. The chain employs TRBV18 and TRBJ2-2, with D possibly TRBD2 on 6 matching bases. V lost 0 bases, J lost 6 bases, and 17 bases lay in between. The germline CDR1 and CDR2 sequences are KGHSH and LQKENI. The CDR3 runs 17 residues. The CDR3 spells CASSPPLKRRGPGELFF. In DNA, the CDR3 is TGTGCCAGCTCACCACCTTTGAAGCGGAGGGGTCCCGGGGAGCTGTTTTTT.

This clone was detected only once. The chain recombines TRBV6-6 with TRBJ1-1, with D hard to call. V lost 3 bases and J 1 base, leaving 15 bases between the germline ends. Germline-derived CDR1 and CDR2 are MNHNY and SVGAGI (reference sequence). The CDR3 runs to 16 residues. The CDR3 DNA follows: TGTGCCAGCAGTTATGACTGGGTACGGGAGAACACTGAAGCTTTCTTT. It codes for CASSYDWVRENTEAFF.

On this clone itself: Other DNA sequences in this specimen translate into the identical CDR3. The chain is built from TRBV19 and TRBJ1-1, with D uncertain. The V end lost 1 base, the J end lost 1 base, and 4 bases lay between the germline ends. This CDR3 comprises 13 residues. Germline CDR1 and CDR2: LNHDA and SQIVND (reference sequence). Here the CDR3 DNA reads TGTGCCAGTAGTATAGCAGAGAACACTGAAGCTTTCTTT. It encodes CASSIAENTEAFF.

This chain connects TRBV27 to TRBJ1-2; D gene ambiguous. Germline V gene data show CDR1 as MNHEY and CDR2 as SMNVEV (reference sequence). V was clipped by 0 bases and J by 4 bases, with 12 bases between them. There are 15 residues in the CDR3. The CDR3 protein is CASSLSLADPYGYTF. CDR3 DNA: TGTGCCAGCAGTTTATCGCTGGCGGACCCCTATGGCTACACCTTC.

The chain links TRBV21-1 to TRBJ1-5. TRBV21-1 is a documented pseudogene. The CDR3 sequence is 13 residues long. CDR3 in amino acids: CASTHRGGQPQHF. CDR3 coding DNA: TGTGCCAGCACCCACAGGGGAGGGCAGCCCCAGCATTTT.

CDR3 region: CAGWGGKDGYTF. CDR3 nucleotides: TGTGCCGGCTGGGGGGGGAAAGATGGCTACACCTTC. The chain has TRBV28 and TRBJ1-2; weak D call: TRBD1 (5 bases). The V gene's germline CDR1 is MDHEN and CDR2 SYDVKM. The V end was cut by 11 bases, the J end by 6 bases, with 16 bases between. The CDR3 loop spans 12 amino acids.

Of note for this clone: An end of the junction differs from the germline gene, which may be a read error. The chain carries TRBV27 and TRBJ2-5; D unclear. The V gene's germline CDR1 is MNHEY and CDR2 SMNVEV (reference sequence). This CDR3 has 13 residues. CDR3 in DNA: TGTGCCAGCAGCCTATTAGGGCAAGGGACCCAGTACTTC. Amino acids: CASSLLGQGTQYF.